This T cell receptor (beta chain) was observed in a study of T cell repertoires in cytomegalovirus infection (dated by TCRdb to between 2018 and 2020). For the study in its entirety: Recently identified HLA-C-restricted CMV epitopes, whose presentation resists viral immunomodulation, were targeted by peptide stimulations together with well-studied HLA-B-restricted epitopes. Donor HLA type was relevant to the analysis, because carriage of CMV infection together with the matching HLA type was indicated by public TCR beta signatures.

V and J are truncated by 6 bases and 5 bases respectively, leaving an intervening sequence of 23 bases. CDR3 length: 16 amino acids, cysteine to phenylalanine. Of all the DNA, just the CDR3 is kept, 48 bases in frame from base 1. The germline V gene sets CDR1 to MDHEN and CDR2 to SYDVKM. Overall study outcomes, separate from this receptor: Carriers of CMV infection plus the relevant HLA type were discriminated by the cumulative frequency of public TCR beta family members in the study cohort and in an independent roughly 340-donor cohort. The ex vivo response was dominated by HLA-C-restricted CMV-specific TCR beta clonotypes, which also provided the single most frequent clonotype in two of eight donors.

This clonotype was counted a few times. The antigen this receptor binds is unknown. Base-call qualities are not available, and no considerably larger clone is one nucleotide away. Sequencing was performed on an Illumina HiSeq 1500. Through fastp at Q25 and MiXCR, TCRdb rebuilt clones from the public reads, retaining in-frame beta chains. When rows share a CDR3 protein, they turn into one entry using the most common DNA and genes. In this sample the table shows roughly 220,000 distinct CDR3 sequences, around two fifths of which occur a single time. Together, the top ten hold over 45% of the sample. Sample treatment or condition, as interpreted from the label and publication: in vitro stimulation with specific CMV peptide epitopes to enrich CMV-specific T cells.

Here the chain combines TRBV28 and TRBJ2-7; the D gene is perhaps TRBD1, on 6 matching bases. The source was CD8+ T cells from cultured PBMCs, collected from culture after CMV antigen stimulation. This sequence originates from a human donor in good health (CMV status not recorded). Some clones in this sample may be carry-over from other donors' samples. The CDR3 is CASSAPTEGVIDEQYF. The sequenced DNA is TGTGCCAGCAGCGCCCCCACCGAGGGGGTAATCGACGAGCAGTACTTC.